The rows below give T cell receptor beta chains drawn from one sample of a study of identical twins. TCRdb redid the calling of the 5' RACE reads with MiXCR, one entry per CDR3 protein. The data contain about 810,000 distinct CDR3 sequences, roughly an eighth of them seen just once; the ten biggest clones take up around 1.5%. The same sample was also used in a study of yellow fever vaccine responses in identical twins.

Sequencing input: PBMCs. The source is a woman in her late teens or twenties in good health. Each CDR3 is given with its conserved first and last residue. A D gene is named only where the DNA matches it firmly. Some rows have no size entry. The others give once, few or many, or a class for an expanded clone.

>TRBJ2-1|TRBV4-2|NA|NA
TGTGCCAGCAGCCAGGACTATGGGACTGTCAATGAGCAGTTCTTC
CASSQDYGTVNEQFF
>TRBJ1-1|TRBV15|NA|NA
TGTGCCACCAGCAGTCCCGGGCTTTCTGAAGCTTTCTTT
CATSSPGLSEAFF
>TRBJ2-3|TRBV11-2|TRBD1|NA
TGTGCCAGCAGCGCAAGGGTTGGGACAGGGGCCACAGATACGCAGTATTTT
CASSARVGTGATDTQYF
>TRBJ2-1|TRBV20-1|TRBD2|many
TGCAGTGCCCTAAGGCCTAGCGGGAGGATTGGAGGATCCTACAATGAGCAGTTCTTC
CSALRPSGRIGGSYNEQFF
>TRBJ1-2|TRBV5-6|NA|many
TGTGCCAGCAGCTGGGGGCCCGCGGGCTACACCTTC
CASSWGPAGYTF
>TRBJ2-7|TRBV12-3/TRBV12-4|TRBD1|few
TGTGCCAGCAGTTTAGCGCCCGGGACAGGGCACTACGAGCAGTACTTC
CASSLAPGTGHYEQYF
>TRBJ1-5|TRBV7-9|NA|few
TGTGCCAGCAGCTTAGGACCGCAGATCAGTCAGCCCCAGCATTTT
CASSLGPQISQPQHF
>TRBJ2-1|TRBV14|NA|NA
TGTGCCAGCAGCCAACCGGGCCTCTTTGTCGATGAGCAGTTCTTC
CASSQPGLFVDEQFF
>TRBJ2-1|TRBV3-1|NA|few
TGTGCCAGCAGGAGCAGATACAGTGAGCAGTTCTTC
CASRSRYSEQFF
>TRBJ2-3|TRBV20-1|NA|once
TGCAGTGCTAGGTATTTGGGAAGCACAGATACGCAGTATTTT
CSARYLGSTDTQYF
>TRBJ2-4|TRBV29-1|NA|NA
TGCAGCGTTCGGACTGACCTAGCCAAAAACATTCAGTACTTC
CSVRTDLAKNIQYF
>TRBJ2-5|TRBV10-2|TRBD1|few
TGCGCCAGCAGTGAATGGGACAGGGATTTGGAGACCCAGTACTTC
CASSEWDRDLETQYF
>TRBJ2-1|TRBV3-1|NA|few
TGTGCCAGCAGCCGAGAAACCTTTAGCTACGGCTCCTACAATGAGCAGTTCTTC
CASSRETFSYGSYNEQFF
>TRBJ1-1|TRBV5-1|NA|few
TGCGCCAGCAGCTTGATGGCGGACAACACTGAAGCTTTCTTT
CASSLMADNTEAFF
>TRBJ2-7|TRBV4-1|NA|few
TGCGCCAGCAGCCAAGTCCCGGGACTGACCTACGAGCAGTACTTC
CASSQVPGLTYEQYF
>TRBJ2-1|TRBV12-3/TRBV12-4|NA|many
TGTGCCAGCAGCCTGGCCCGAGGAAACTACTACAATGAGCAGTTCTTC
CASSLARGNYYNEQFF
>TRBJ2-7|TRBV3-1|TRBD2|NA
TGTGCCAGCAGCCAAGGATCTAGCGGGAGCTCCTACGAGCAGTACTTC
CASSQGSSGSSYEQYF
>TRBJ2-4|TRBV4-2|NA|NA
TGTGCCAGCAGCCAAGAGGGCACAGGCAAAAACATTCAGTACTTC
CASSQEGTGKNIQYF
>TRBJ2-1|TRBV20-1|TRBD2|few
TGCAGTGCTAGAGGGACTAGCGGGGTTAGCTCCTACAATGAGCAGTTCTTC
CSARGTSGVSSYNEQFF
>TRBJ2-3|TRBV12-3/TRBV12-4|TRBD2|NA
TGTGCCAGCAGTTCACTAGCGGGAGACACAGATACGCAGTATTTT
CASSSLAGDTDTQYF
>TRBJ2-4|TRBV28|NA|many
TGTGCCAGCAGTCGGACCGGGTCCGATATTATGGGAGCCAAAAACATTCAGTACTTC
CASSRTGSDIMGAKNIQYF
>TRBJ1-3|TRBV25-1|TRBD1|many
TGTGCCAGCAGTGAATCCTTTTCCAGGGGGCTCGGAAACACCATATATTTT
CASSESFSRGLGNTIYF
>TRBJ1-4|TRBV6-1|NA|NA
TGTGCCAGCAGTGTGGAAACCGGGACACTAATTGGTGAAAAACTGTTTTTT
CASSVETGTLIGEKLFF
>TRBJ2-7|TRBV5-1|NA|many
TGCGCCAGCAGCGCCGGGACTGGAGACTACGAGCAGTACTTC
CASSAGTGDYEQYF
>TRBJ1-1|TRBV5-1|TRBD1|NA
TGCGCCAGCAGGGACGGGGGGACAGGGTTGGTCACTGAAGCTTTCTTT
CASRDGGTGLVTEAFF
>TRBJ2-7|TRBV5-5|NA|NA
TGTGCCAGCAGCTTATACCCGGACAGTCCAAAACGCTACGAGCAGTACTTC
CASSLYPDSPKRYEQYF
>TRBJ2-1|TRBV29-1|TRBD2|few
TGCAGCGTTCAGGGGCGGGAGGGCGGAGAGCAGTTCTTC
CSVQGREGGEQFF
>TRBJ1-1|TRBV5-1|NA|many
TGCGCCAGCAGCCTTGTAGTGAACACTGAAGCTTTCTTT
CASSLVVNTEAFF
>TRBJ1-1|TRBV7-9|TRBD1|few
TGTGCCAGCAGCTCCGACAGGGGGCGGTGGGACACTGAAGCTTTCTTT
CASSSDRGRWDTEAFF
>TRBJ2-1|TRBV20-1|NA|many
TGCAGTTCCTCTGGGAGTAGGTATGAGCAGTTCTTC
CSSSGSRYEQFF
>TRBJ2-3|TRBV24-1|NA|few
TGTGCCACCAGTGAACAACAGGCACACACAGATACGCAGTATTTT
CATSEQQAHTDTQYF
>TRBJ1-2|TRBV5-1|NA|many
TGCGCCAGCAGCCCCTCATCAGGGTACCCTCGGTATGGCTACACCTTC
CASSPSSGYPRYGYTF
>TRBJ1-2|TRBV10-1|TRBD1|few
TGCGCCAGCAGTCCCGGACAGGCGGCCTTCGGCTACACCTTC
CASSPGQAAFGYTF
>TRBJ2-7|TRBV10-3|NA|few
TGTGCCATCTCCCGGATAAGTTGCGAGCAGTACTTC
CAISRISCEQYF
>TRBJ1-6|TRBV20-1|NA|NA
TGCAGTGCTAGATCTGGGCAGGATAATTCACCCCTCCACTTT
CSARSGQDNSPLHF
>TRBJ2-7|TRBV28|TRBD2|few
TGTGCCAGCAGTAAAGTGACTAGCGGGAGCTCCTACGAGCAGTACTTC
CASSKVTSGSSYEQYF
>TRBJ2-3|TRBV5-1|NA|NA
TGCGCCAGCGCCCCCGGGTCGGGTGGAGGGACAGATACGCAGTATTTT
CASAPGSGGGTDTQYF
>TRBJ2-3|TRBV15|NA|many
TGTGCCACCAGCAGAGGGGGTTATGATACGCAGTATTTT
CATSRGGYDTQYF
>TRBJ2-3|TRBV3-1|NA|NA
TGTGCCAGCAGCCAATGGCCGGCGCGACAGAAGAGATCAGATACGCAGTATTTT
CASSQWPARQKRSDTQYF
>TRBJ2-7|TRBV29-1|NA|many
TGCAGCGTTGTGGTTTCCGAGCAGTACTTC
CSVVVSEQYF
>TRBJ2-4|TRBV6-2/TRBV6-3|NA|NA
TGTGCCAGCAGGCAGGACCTGCTTTCGGCCAAAAACATTCAGTACTTC
CASRQDLLSAKNIQYF
>TRBJ1-2|TRBV5-1|TRBD1|many
TGCGCCAGCAGCCGGGACAGAGAACGCGGTGGCTACACCTTC
CASSRDRERGGYTF
>TRBJ1-6|TRBV6-5|NA|few
TGTGCCAGCAGTTACTCCGGGGGCTCCTATAATTCACCCCTCCACTTT
CASSYSGGSYNSPLHF
>TRBJ1-6|TRBV5-1|NA|NA
TGCGCCAGCAGCTTGGGAGGGGCAATTAATTCACCCCTCCACTTT
CASSLGGAINSPLHF
>TRBJ2-7|TRBV18|NA|NA
TGTGCCAGCTCACCCGACGGGCTCTACGAGCAGTACTTC
CASSPDGLYEQYF
>TRBJ2-7|TRBV11-2|TRBD1|few
TGTGCCAGCAGCTTAGTTGGGACAGGGGGGTTCTACGAGCAGTACTTC
CASSLVGTGGFYEQYF
>TRBJ1-3|TRBV12-3/TRBV12-4|NA|few
TGTGCCAGCAGTCCAGATGGGGGGGTTGGAAACACCATATATTTT
CASSPDGGVGNTIYF
>TRBJ1-2|TRBV5-4|NA|NA
TGTGCCAGCAGCTTGGACAGGGAATATGGCTACACCTTC
CASSLDREYGYTF
>TRBJ2-5|TRBV9|NA|few
TGTGCCAGCAGCATTGGGGATCTCATCGCAGAGACCCAGTACTTC
CASSIGDLIAETQYF
>TRBJ2-2|TRBV13|NA|many
TGTGCCAGCAGCTCCCCGTCGTTCGACACCGGGGAGCTGTTTTTT
CASSSPSFDTGELFF
>TRBJ2-5|TRBV20-1|NA|few
TGCAGTGTTCAGGGGACGGTGACCCAGTACTTC
CSVQGTVTQYF
>TRBJ2-1|TRBV3-1|TRBD2|NA
TGTGCCATCAGTTTAGTAGGACTAGCGGGGGGAAGCTCCTACAATGAGCAGTTCTTC
CAISLVGLAGGSSYNEQFF
>TRBJ2-3|TRBV14|TRBD1|few
TGTGCCAGCAGCCAAGGTACAGGGGGCACAGATACGCAGTATTTT
CASSQGTGGTDTQYF
>TRBJ2-2|TRBV10-1|NA|few
TGCGCCAGCAGTGAGAGGGGGGCGGGCACCGGGGAGCTGTTTTTT
CASSERGAGTGELFF
>TRBJ2-2|TRBV20-1|TRBD2|few
TGCAGTGCTAGAAACGATAAGCGGGGGGCCCACACCGGGGAGCTGTTTTTT
CSARNDKRGAHTGELFF
>TRBJ2-1|TRBV29-1|TRBD2|few
TGCAGCGTCGAACTAGCGGGAGTGGACAATGAGCAGTTCTTC
CSVELAGVDNEQFF
>TRBJ2-5|TRBV7-9|NA|few
TGTGCCAGCAGCTTGGGCTACCAGAAAGAGACCCAGTACTTC
CASSLGYQKETQYF
>TRBJ1-1|TRBV20-1|TRBD1|few
TGCAGTGCTAGAGATGGAGGGGGCCCGATGAACACTGAAGCTTTCTTT
CSARDGGGPMNTEAFF
>TRBJ1-2|TRBV6-2/TRBV6-3|NA|NA
TGTGCCAGCATCCTCCGACAGGACCCTCTCGGCTATGGCTACACCTTC
CASILRQDPLGYGYTF
>TRBJ2-2|TRBV7-9|NA|NA
TGTGCCAGCAGCGGGGTAGAGGGGCCGAACACCGGGGAGCTGTTTTTT
CASSGVEGPNTGELFF